Listed here is a single TCR beta chain. The source of the sample is a study of shared clonotypes between healthy human individuals. The CDR3 length is 14 residues. Looked up from germline, CDR1 is MNHEY and CDR2 is SVGAGI. V was shortened by 0 bases and J by 3 bases, with 7 bases between the two germline ends. Method: immunoSEQ multiplex PCR; TCRdb's copy keeps in-frame clones and lacks some. Of over 750,000 clones in the sample, 96% were seen once. Positively selected for CCR7, the CD45RO-negative cells used as naive CD8 cells excluded terminally differentiated effector memory CD45RA+ cells. This clonotype was obtained from a man aged 25-45 years in good health. V and J are TRBV6-5 and TRBJ2-3, with D uncertain. The sequenced sample consisted of naive CD8+ T cells sorted from blood. CDR3 bases: TGTGCCAGCAGTTACTCCCTAGAAACAGATACGCAGTATTTT. It encodes CASSYSLETDTQYF.